A selection of T cell receptor beta chains follows, all from one sample in a study of blood T cell repertoires in COVID-19. Measured with immunoSEQ multiplex PCR; TCRdb has only the in-frame clones, and not every one. The sample lists around 250,000 clones, approximately 87% seen once, with about 4.5% in the top ten. Sequences were obtained from peripheral blood. The receptors were gathered from a man aged 55-75 years who had recovered from COVID-19. Each CDR3 is given with its conserved first and last residue. The D gene is left open where the match is weak. Some rows mark clone size as missing; the rest say once, few, many or name a class of expanded clone.

D,size,V,J,CDR3,DNA
TRBD1,NA,TRBV28,TRBJ1-6,CASSTSGQGGSPLHF,TGTGCCAGCAGTACCTCGGGACAGGGCGGTTCACCCCTCCACTTT
NA,NA,TRBV11-2,TRBJ2-1,CASSVSPRGTEQFF,TGTGCCAGCAGCGTTTCGCCCAGGGGAACTGAGCAGTTCTTC
TRBD2,NA,TRBV10-2,TRBJ2-1,CASSEPTSGGANFYNEQFF,TGCGCCAGCAGTGAGCCCACTAGCGGGGGCGCTAATTTCTACAATGAGCAGTTCTTC
NA,NA,TRBV12-3/TRBV12-4,TRBJ1-1,CASTRGQNTEAFF,TGTGCCAGCACCCGCGGACAGAACACTGAAGCTTTCTTT
NA,once,TRBV25-1,TRBJ2-5,CASSELSALGETQYF,TGTGCCAGCAGTGAACTATCGGCCCTCGGGGAGACCCAGTACTTC
TRBD1,NA,TRBV28,TRBJ2-7,CASSGRQGWSYEQYF,TGTGCCAGCAGTGGGAGACAGGGGTGGTCCTACGAGCAGTACTTC
TRBD2,NA,TRBV7-9,TRBJ2-2,CASSSWTSGRPYTGELFF,TGTGCCAGCAGCTCATGGACTAGCGGGAGGCCCTACACCGGGGAGCTGTTTTTT
TRBD1,once,TRBV5-4,TRBJ1-4,CASSTRTGPNEKLFF,TGTGCCAGCAGCACGAGGACAGGGCCTAATGAAAAACTGTTTTTT
TRBD1,NA,TRBV2,TRBJ1-5,CASSFGTGGRGPQHF,TGTGCCAGCAGTTTTGGGACAGGGGGCCGGGGGCCCCAGCATTTT
NA,few,TRBV5-5,TRBJ1-5,CASSLGQGHQPQHF,TGTGCCAGCAGCTTGGGCCAGGGCCATCAGCCCCAGCATTTT
NA,NA,TRBV6-5,TRBJ2-7,CASVAYEQYF,TGTGCCAGTGTAGCGTACGAGCAGTACTTC
NA,NA,TRBV6-5,TRBJ1-5,CAIIRTDNQPQHF,TGTGCCATTATAAGGACAGACAATCAGCCCCAGCATTTT